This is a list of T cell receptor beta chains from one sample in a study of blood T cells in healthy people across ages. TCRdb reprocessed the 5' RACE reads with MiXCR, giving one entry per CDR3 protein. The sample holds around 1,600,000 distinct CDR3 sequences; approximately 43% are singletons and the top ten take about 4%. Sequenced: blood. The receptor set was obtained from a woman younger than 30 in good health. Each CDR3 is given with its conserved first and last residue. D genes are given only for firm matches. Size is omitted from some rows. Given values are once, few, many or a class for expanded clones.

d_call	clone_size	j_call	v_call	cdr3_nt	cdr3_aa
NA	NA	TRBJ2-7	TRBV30	TGTGCCTGGAGTGTAAGCTCGGAGCAGTACTTC	CAWSVSSEQYF
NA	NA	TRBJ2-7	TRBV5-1	TGCGCCAGTAGCCCCATGGGGACACCCAACTCCTACGAGCAGTACTTC	CASSPMGTPNSYEQYF
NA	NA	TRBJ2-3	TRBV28	TGTGCCAGCAGCTCCGGGCGACTCACAGATACGCAGTATTTT	CASSSGRLTDTQYF
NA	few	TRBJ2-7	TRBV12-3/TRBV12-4	TGTGCCAGCAGTTTTAAACGACGGGACTACGAGCAGTACTTC	CASSFKRRDYEQYF
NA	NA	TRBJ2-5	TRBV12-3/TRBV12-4	TGTGCCAGCAGTTTAAGGGGCCCAGACCAAGAGACCCAGTACTTC	CASSLRGPDQETQYF
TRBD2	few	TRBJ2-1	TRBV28	TGTGCCAGCAGTTCGGAGACTAGCGGGAGGTATCTCAATGAGCAGTTCTTC	CASSSETSGRYLNEQFF
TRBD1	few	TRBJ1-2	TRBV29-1	TGCAGCGCCAGCTCGACAGGGGGCGGCTACACCTTC	CSASSTGGGYTF
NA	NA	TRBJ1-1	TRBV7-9	TGTGCCAGCAGCTTAGATTACAGAGTAACTGAAGCTTTCTTT	CASSLDYRVTEAFF
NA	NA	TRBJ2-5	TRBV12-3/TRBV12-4	TGTGCCAGCACGATCTCGAGGGGCTCAGAGACCCAGTACTTC	CASTISRGSETQYF
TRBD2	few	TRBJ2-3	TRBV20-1	TGCAGTGCCTTCACTAGCGGGAACACAGATACGCAGTATTTT	CSAFTSGNTDTQYF
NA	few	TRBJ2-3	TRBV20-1	TGCAGTGCTCCCGACCCCTCTAGGCGGGGCAAGGGAGATACGCAGTATTTT	CSAPDPSRRGKGDTQYF
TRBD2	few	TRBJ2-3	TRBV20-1	TGCAGTGCTAGAGCCGGACTAGCGGGGGCCCCTCCGCGAGGGGATACGCAGTATTTT	CSARAGLAGAPPRGDTQYF
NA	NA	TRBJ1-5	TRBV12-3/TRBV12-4	TGTGCCAGCAGTCCCAGGGGAAGGCAGCCCCAGCATTTT	CASSPRGRQPQHF